The present T cell receptor (beta chain) was sequenced within a study of cytomegalovirus exposure and HLA in healthy donors. Concerning this clone: The antigen remains undetermined.

Data came from immunoSEQ multiplex PCR; TCRdb stores just in-frame clones and leaves some out. The sample carries 150,000 or so clones, approximately 86% recorded once. Findings and caveats of the study: For cytomegalovirus status, the classifier reportedly gave diagnoses with high specificity and sensitivity.

Sequenced sample: PBMCs. This receptor was taken from a man in his thirties or forties in good health and CMV-seropositive.

The CDR3 bases are TGTGCCAGCAGTCTAGCGTCGAACACCGGGGAGCTGTTTTTT. This encodes CASSLASNTGELFF. The gene calls are TRBV6-5 and TRBJ2-2, with a weak D call TRBD2 (6 bases). The V and J ends lost 5 bases and 0 bases respectively, with 7 bases between them. CDR3 size: 14 residues. CDR1 is MNHEY, CDR2 SVGAGI, per germline.